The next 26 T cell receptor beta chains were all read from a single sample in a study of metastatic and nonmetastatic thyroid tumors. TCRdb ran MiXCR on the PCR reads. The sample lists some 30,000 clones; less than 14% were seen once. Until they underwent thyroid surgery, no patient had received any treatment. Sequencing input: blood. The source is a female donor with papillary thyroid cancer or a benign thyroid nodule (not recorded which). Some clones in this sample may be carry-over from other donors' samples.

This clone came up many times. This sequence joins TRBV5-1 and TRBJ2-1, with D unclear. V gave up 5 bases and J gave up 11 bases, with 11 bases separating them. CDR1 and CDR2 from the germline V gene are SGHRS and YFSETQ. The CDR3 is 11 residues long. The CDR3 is CASRTNIQQFF. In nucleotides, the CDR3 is TGCGCCAGCAGAACAAACATTCAGCAGTTCTTC. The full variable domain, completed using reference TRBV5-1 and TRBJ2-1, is KAGVTQTPRYLIKTRGQQVTLSCSPISGHRSVSWYQQTPGQGLQFLFEYFSETQRNKGNFPGRFSGRQFSNSRSEMNVSTLELGDSALYLCASRTNIQQFFGPGTRLTVL.

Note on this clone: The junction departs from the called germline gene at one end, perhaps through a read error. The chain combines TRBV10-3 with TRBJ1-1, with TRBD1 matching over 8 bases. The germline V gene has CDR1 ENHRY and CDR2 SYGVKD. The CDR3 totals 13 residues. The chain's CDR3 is CASDRGMNPEAYF. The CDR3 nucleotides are TGTGCCTCCGACAGGGGCATGAACCCTGAAGCTTACTTT.

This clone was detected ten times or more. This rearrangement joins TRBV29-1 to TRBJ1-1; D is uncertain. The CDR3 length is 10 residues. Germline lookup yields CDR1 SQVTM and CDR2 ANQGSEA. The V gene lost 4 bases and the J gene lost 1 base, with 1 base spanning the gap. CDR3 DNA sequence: TGCAGCGTTGGGAACACTGAAGCTTTCTTT. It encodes CSVGNTEAFF.

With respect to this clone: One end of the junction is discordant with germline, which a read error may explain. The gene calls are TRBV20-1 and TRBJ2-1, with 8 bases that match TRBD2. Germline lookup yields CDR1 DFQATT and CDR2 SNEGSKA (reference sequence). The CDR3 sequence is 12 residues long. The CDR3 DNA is TGCATTGCTAGAGGGACTAGTAATGAGCAATTCTTC. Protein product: CIARGTSNEQFF.

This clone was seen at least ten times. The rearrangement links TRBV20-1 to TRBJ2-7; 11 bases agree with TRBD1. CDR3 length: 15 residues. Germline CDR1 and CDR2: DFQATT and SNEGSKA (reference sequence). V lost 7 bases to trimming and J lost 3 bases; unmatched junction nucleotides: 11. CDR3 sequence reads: CSGGTGGNIIYEQYF. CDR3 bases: TGCAGTGGTGGGACAGGGGGGAATATTATCTACGAGCAGTACTTC.

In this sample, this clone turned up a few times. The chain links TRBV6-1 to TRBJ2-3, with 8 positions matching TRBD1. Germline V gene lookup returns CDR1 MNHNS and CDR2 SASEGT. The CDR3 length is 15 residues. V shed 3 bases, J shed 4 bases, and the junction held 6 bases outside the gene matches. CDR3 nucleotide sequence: TGTGCCAGCAGTGACGGACAGGGTGATGCAGATACGCAGTATTTT. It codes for CASSDGQGDADTQYF.

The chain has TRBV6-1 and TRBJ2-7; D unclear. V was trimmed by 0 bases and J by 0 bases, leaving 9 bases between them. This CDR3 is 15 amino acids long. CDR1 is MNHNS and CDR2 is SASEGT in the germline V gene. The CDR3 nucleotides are TGTGCCAGCAGTGAAGCGGCAGTTCGCTCCTACGAGCAGTACTTC. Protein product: CASSEAAVRSYEQYF.

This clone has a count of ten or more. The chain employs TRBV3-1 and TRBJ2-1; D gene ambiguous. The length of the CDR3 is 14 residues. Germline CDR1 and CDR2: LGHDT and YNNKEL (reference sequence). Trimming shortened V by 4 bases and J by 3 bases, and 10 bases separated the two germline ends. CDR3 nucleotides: TGTGCCAGCAGCCCCCGGGTAGGCTACAATGAGCAGTTCTTC. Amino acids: CASSPRVGYNEQFF.

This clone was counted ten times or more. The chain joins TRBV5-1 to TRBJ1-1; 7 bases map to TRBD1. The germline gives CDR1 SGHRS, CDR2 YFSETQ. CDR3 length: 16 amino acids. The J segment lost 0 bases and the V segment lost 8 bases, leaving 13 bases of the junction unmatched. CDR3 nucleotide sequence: TGCGCCAGTTCGAAGGACGGACAGGAGATGAACACTGAAGCTTTCTTT. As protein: CASSKDGQEMNTEAFF.

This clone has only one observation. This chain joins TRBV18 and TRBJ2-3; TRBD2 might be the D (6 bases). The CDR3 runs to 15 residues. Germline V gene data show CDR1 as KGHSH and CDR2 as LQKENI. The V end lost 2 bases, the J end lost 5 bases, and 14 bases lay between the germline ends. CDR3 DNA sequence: TGTGCCAGCTCACCAGGGTCGGCGGGAAGAGATACGCAGTATTTT. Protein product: CASSPGSAGRDTQYF.

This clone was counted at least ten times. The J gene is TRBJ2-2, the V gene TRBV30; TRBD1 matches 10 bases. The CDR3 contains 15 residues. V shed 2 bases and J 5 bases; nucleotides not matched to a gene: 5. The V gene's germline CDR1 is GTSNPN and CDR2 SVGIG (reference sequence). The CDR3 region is CAWSRQGALTGELFF. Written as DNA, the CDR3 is TGTGCCTGGAGTCGACAGGGGGCGCTTACCGGGGAGCTGTTTTTT.

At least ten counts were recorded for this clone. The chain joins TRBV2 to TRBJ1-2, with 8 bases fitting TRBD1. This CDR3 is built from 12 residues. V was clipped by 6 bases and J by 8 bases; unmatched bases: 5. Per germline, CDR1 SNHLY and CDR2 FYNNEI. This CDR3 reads CASRAGGRGYTF. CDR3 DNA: TGTGCCAGCAGGGCAGGGGGCCGGGGCTACACCTTC.

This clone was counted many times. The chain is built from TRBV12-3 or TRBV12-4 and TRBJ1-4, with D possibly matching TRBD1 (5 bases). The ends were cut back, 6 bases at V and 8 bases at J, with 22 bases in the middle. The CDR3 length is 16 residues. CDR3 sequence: CASSPFRGLKGEKLFF. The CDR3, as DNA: TGTGCCAGCAGCCCCTTCCGGGGCCTAAAAGGGGAAAAACTGTTTTTT.

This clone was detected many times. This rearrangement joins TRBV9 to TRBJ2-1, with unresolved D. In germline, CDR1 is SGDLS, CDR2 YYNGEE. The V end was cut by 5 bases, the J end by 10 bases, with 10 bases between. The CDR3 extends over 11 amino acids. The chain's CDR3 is CASSPPEEQFF. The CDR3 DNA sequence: TGTGCCAGCAGTCCTCCAGAAGAGCAGTTCTTC.

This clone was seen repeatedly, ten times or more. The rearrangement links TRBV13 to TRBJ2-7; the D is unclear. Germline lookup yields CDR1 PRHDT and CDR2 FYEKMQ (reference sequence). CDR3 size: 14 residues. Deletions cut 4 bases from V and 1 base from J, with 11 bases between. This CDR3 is CASSSRRVSYEQYF. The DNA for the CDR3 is TGTGCCAGCAGCTCCCGACGGGTATCCTACGAGCAGTACTTC.

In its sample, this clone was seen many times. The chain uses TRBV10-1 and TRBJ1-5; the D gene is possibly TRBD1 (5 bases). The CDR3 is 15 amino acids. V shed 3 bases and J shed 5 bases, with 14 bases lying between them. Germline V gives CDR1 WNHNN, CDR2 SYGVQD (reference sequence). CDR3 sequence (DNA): TGCGCCAGCAGTGATGGACACCCCGGGGATCAGCCCCAGCATTTT. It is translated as CASSDGHPGDQPQHF.

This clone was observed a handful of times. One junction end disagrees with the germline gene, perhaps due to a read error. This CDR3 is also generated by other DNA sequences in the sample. Here the CDR3 DNA reads TGTGCCAGCAGCTCGACAGGGGACCCTAATTCACCACTCCACTTT. The encoded protein is CASSSTGDPNSPLHF. J is TRBJ1-6 and V is TRBV6-1, with 8 bases that match TRBD1. The CDR3 totals 15 residues. CDR1 and CDR2 (germline): MNHNS, SASEGT.

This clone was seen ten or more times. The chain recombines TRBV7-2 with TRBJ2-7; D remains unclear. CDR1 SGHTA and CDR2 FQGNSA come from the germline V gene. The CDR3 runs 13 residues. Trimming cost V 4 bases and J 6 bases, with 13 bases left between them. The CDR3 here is CASSSRTVLEQYF. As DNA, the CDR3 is TGTGCCAGCAGCTCGAGGACCGTTCTCGAGCAGTACTTC.

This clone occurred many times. The CDR3 nucleotides are TGCAGTGCTAGGTCCGCCGGGCAAGAGACCCAGTACTTC. The encoded protein is CSARSAGQETQYF. The chain recombines TRBV20-1 with TRBJ2-5, with D unresolved. This CDR3 is 13 amino acids long. The V gene's germline CDR1 is DFQATT and CDR2 SNEGSKA (reference sequence). Trimming stripped 3 bases from V and 2 bases from J, with 10 bases between.

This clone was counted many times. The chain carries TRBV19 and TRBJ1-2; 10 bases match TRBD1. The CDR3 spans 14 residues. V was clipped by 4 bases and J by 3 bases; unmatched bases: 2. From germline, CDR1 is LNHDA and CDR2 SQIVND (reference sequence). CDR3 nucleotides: TGTGCCAGTAGTAAGGGACAGGGGTACTATGGCTACACCTTC. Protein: CASSKGQGYYGYTF. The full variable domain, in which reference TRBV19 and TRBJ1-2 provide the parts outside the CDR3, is DGGITQSPKYLFRKEGQNVTLSCEQNLNHDAMYWYRQDPGQGLRLIYYSQIVNDFQKGDIAEGYSVSREKKESFPLTVTSAQKNPTAFYLCASSKGQGYYGYTFGSGTRLTVV.

The CDR3 spells CASSLAASGNTDTQYF. The CDR3 nucleotides are TGTGCCAGCAGCTTAGCGGCTAGCGGAAACACAGATACGCAGTATTTT. The chain carries TRBV7-2 and TRBJ2-3; the match to TRBD2 covers 7 bases. V lost 0 bases, J lost 2 bases, and 5 bases stayed unmatched. Per the germline V gene, CDR1 is SGHTA and CDR2 is FQGNSA. The CDR3 runs 16 residues.

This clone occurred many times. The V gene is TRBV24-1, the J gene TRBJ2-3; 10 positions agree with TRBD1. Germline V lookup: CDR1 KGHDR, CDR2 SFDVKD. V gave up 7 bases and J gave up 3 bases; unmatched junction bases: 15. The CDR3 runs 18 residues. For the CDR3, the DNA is TGTGCCACCAGAGATCCCCGACAGGGGGCGAAGGAAACAGATACGCAGTATTTT. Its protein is CATRDPRQGAKETDTQYF.

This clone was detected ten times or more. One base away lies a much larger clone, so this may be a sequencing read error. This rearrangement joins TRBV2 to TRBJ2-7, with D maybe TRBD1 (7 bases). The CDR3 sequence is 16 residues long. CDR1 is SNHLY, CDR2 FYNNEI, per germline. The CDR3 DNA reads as TGTGCCAGCAGTGACCCCGGGCAGGGGGGCTCCTACGGGCAGTACTTC. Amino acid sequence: CASSDPGQGGSYGQYF.

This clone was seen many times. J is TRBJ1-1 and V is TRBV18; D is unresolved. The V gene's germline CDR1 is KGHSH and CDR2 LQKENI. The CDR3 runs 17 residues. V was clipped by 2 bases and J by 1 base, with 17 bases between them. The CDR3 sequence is CASSPGRIRPRNTEAFF. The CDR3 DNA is TGTGCCAGCTCACCAGGACGGATCAGGCCCAGGAACACTGAAGCTTTCTTT.

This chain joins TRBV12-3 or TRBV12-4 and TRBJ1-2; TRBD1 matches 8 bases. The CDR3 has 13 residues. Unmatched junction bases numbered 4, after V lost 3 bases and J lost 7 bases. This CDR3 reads CASSLGQAGGYTF. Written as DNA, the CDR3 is TGTGCCAGCAGTTTGGGACAGGCAGGTGGCTACACCTTC.

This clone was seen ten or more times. CDR3 bases: TGTGCCAGCAGTTTATCAGCGGGAGTGCGGACCCAGTACTTC. Translating it yields CASSLSAGVRTQYF. This sequence joins TRBV28 and TRBJ2-5; the match to TRBD2 covers 8 bases. J was trimmed by 7 bases and V by 1 base; bases with no gene match: 5. CDR3 length: 14 amino acids. Germline V CDR1 and CDR2: MDHEN, SYDVKM.